The 32 T cell receptor beta chains listed next were all sequenced from one sample in a study of graft-versus-host responses after intestinal transplantation. Using immunoSEQ multiplex PCR, the repertoire was profiled, and TCRdb retains in-frame clones only, with some absent. The table lists approximately 89,000 clones, around 93% of them singletons, with less than 1.5% in the top ten. Antigen specificity for these receptors is unknown. The sample consisted of unstimulated CD8+ T cells sorted from spleen or lymph node cells, taken before transplant. The receptors were sampled from a human donor who was the organ donor for an intestinal transplant.

The chain uses TRBV9 and TRBJ2-5, with no clear D. CDR1 and CDR2 (germline): SGDLS, YYNGEE. The ends were cut back, 0 bases at V and 2 bases at J, with 11 bases in the middle. The CDR3 loop spans 15 amino acids. The CDR3 DNA reads as TGTGCCAGCAGCGTAGGTGGGTGGAGTCAAGAGACCCAGTACTTC. Translation: CASSVGGWSQETQYF.

This clone showed up just a few times. The chain couples TRBV13 to TRBJ2-7; D unresolved. CDR3 length: 13 residues. V dropped 3 bases and J dropped 1 base, with 7 bases sitting between them. In germline, CDR1 is PRHDT, CDR2 FYEKMQ (reference sequence). CDR3 region: CASSFGRSYEQYF. The DNA of the CDR3 is TGTGCCAGCAGCTTTGGCAGGTCCTACGAGCAGTACTTC.

Written as DNA, the CDR3 is TGTGCCAGTAGTAGGCGGGAGGTCCACCCGAACACCGGGGAGCTGTTTTTT. Residues: CASSRREVHPNTGELFF. This chain links TRBV19 with TRBJ2-2, with TRBD2 matching 8 bases. Per the germline V gene, CDR1 is LNHDA and CDR2 is SQIVND (reference sequence). The CDR3 covers 17 residues. V dropped 4 bases and J dropped 0; count of bases not matched to a gene: 7.

The genes are TRBV29-1 and TRBJ1-2, with D tentatively TRBD1 (5 bases). V lost 5 bases and J 9 bases, leaving 22 bases between the germline ends. This CDR3 has 14 residues. Germline V gives CDR1 SQVTM, CDR2 ANQGSEA. CDR3 sequence reads: CSVFPADSSGRYTF. The CDR3 nucleotides read TGCAGCGTTTTCCCTGCTGACAGTTCTGGGCGCTACACCTTC.

The J gene is TRBJ2-1, the V gene TRBV27; TRBD2 might be the D (5 bases). Trimming stripped 3 bases from V and 4 bases from J, with 10 bases between. The CDR3 contains 14 residues. The germline gives CDR1 MNHEY, CDR2 SMNVEV (reference sequence). CDR3 protein: CASSLRTLYNEQFF. CDR3 sequence (DNA): TGTGCCAGCAGTTTGCGGACTTTATACAATGAGCAGTTCTTC.

The gene calls are TRBV6-5 and TRBJ2-2, with D unresolved. Germline loops: CDR1 MNHEY, CDR2 SVGAGI. The CDR3 loop spans 14 amino acids. V shed 0 bases and J shed 7 bases, with 9 bases lying between them. CDR3 residues: CASSYSSVDGELFF. CDR3 coding DNA: TGTGCCAGCAGTTACTCGTCGGTAGACGGGGAGCTGTTTTTT.

CDR3 coding DNA: TGTGCCAGCAGTACCGGGACTAGCGGGAGCGTGGAGACCCAGTACTTC. It codes for CASSTGTSGSVETQYF. J is TRBJ2-5 and V is TRBV2; 14 nucleotides align to TRBD2. The junction had 7 bases not matched to a gene; V was cut back by 5 bases and J by 5 bases. Germline V gene lookup returns CDR1 SNHLY and CDR2 FYNNEI. The CDR3 covers 16 residues.

The chain links TRBV11-3 to TRBJ1-1, with no clear D. Germline CDR1 is SGHNT and CDR2 is YENEEA. The CDR3 extends over 15 amino acids. Trimming cost V 3 bases and J 1 base, with 12 bases left between them. In nucleotides, the CDR3 is TGTGCCAGCAGCTTTGGTGTCGGGGAGAACACTGAAGCTTTCTTT. This codes for CASSFGVGENTEAFF.

This clone appeared once. The rearrangement links TRBV19 to TRBJ1-1; TRBD1 matches at 10 bases. This CDR3 is 14 amino acids long. The V segment lost 5 bases and the J segment 5 bases; nucleotides outside the gene matches: 5. From germline, CDR1 is LNHDA and CDR2 SQIVND (reference sequence). This CDR3 reads CASSPGQGSTEAFF. CDR3 in DNA: TGTGCCAGTAGTCCGGGACAGGGGTCGACTGAAGCTTTCTTT.

The rearrangement links TRBV5-6 to TRBJ2-2, with D tentatively TRBD2 (6 bases). V was pared by 1 base and J by 3 bases, with 10 bases between. Germline-derived CDR1 and CDR2 are SGHDT and YYEEEE. The length of the CDR3 is 15 residues. In DNA form, the CDR3 reads TGTGCCAGCAGCTTGATCAGGGAGGACACCGGGGAGCTGTTTTTT. Amino acid sequence: CASSLIREDTGELFF.

The V call is TRBV11-2, the J call TRBJ1-3; 7 bases agree with TRBD1. This CDR3 spans 14 amino acids. The germline V gene encodes CDR1 SGHAT and CDR2 FQNNGV. V shed 5 bases and J 4 bases; nucleotides not matched to a gene: 5. CDR3 amino acids: CASSNLGQGNTIYF. The CDR3 bases are TGTGCCAGCAGCAACTTGGGACAGGGAAACACCATATATTTT.

This sequence joins TRBV5-1 and TRBJ1-2; D not certain. CDR1 and CDR2 from the germline V gene are SGHRS and YFSETQ. This CDR3 spans 15 amino acids. V lost 0 bases to trimming and J lost 8 bases, with 17 bases between them. The CDR3 DNA reads TGCGCCAGCAGCTTGGCTGGGATCGGACTTCTAGGCTACACCTTC. Protein: CASSLAGIGLLGYTF.

This clone was found a few times. The junction departs from the called germline gene at one end, perhaps through a read error. The chain employs TRBV2 and TRBJ1-4; D uncertain. This CDR3 comprises 11 residues. The germline gives CDR1 SNHLY, CDR2 FYNNEI. In DNA form, the CDR3 reads TGTGCCAGCAGTGGAGAGGGATCTCCGGTTTTT. Protein: CASSGEGSPVF.

The J gene is TRBJ2-1, the V gene TRBV11-2; no definite D call. The CDR3 is 15 amino acids. Germline CDR1 reads SGHAT; CDR2 reads FQNNGV. V was pared by 3 bases and J by 0 bases, with 9 bases between. The CDR3 DNA sequence: TGTGCCAGCAGCTTCGAAGTCAGCTCCTACAATGAGCAGTTCTTC. Its protein product is CASSFEVSSYNEQFF.

This clone appeared once. The J gene is TRBJ1-5, the V gene TRBV6-5, with 8 bases that match TRBD1. Unmatched junction bases numbered 4, after V lost 5 bases and J lost 7 bases. Per germline, CDR1 MNHEY and CDR2 SVGAGI. The CDR3 runs to 13 residues. The CDR3 loop reads CASSPDRAQPQHF. CDR3 DNA sequence: TGTGCCAGCAGTCCGGACAGGGCCCAGCCCCAGCATTTT.

This clone appeared a few times. This chain connects TRBV10-3 to TRBJ1-6; no definite D call. The CDR3 spans 13 residues. V shed 0 bases and J shed 11 bases, with 8 bases lying between them. Germline CDR1 is ENHRY and CDR2 is SYGVKD. The CDR3 loop is CAISESSRAPLHF. DNA for the CDR3: TGTGCCATCAGTGAGTCGTCGAGGGCACCCCTCCACTTT.

The J gene is TRBJ2-2, the V gene TRBV7-9; 9 nucleotides line up with TRBD1. Looked up from germline, CDR1 is SEHNR and CDR2 is FQNEAQ (reference sequence). This CDR3 comprises 16 residues. The V gene end was trimmed by 5 bases and the J gene end by 3 bases; junction bases not matched to a gene: 7. DNA for the CDR3: TGTGCCAGCAGCACAAACAGGGGGCTATACACCGGGGAGCTGTTTTTT. Translating gives CASSTNRGLYTGELFF.

The rearrangement links TRBV7-3 to TRBJ2-5; 9 bases align to TRBD1. Trimming removed 6 bases from V and 0 bases from J; junction bases left unmatched: 5. Germline V gene lookup returns CDR1 SGHTA and CDR2 FQGTGA. The CDR3 runs to 15 residues. CDR3 in amino acids: CASSAQGADQETQYF. CDR3 coding DNA: TGTGCCAGCAGTGCACAGGGGGCAGACCAAGAGACCCAGTACTTC.

The chain is built from TRBV9 and TRBJ1-5; D unresolved. Trimming took off 2 bases at V and 3 bases at J, with 9 bases between the two ends. Germline V CDR1 and CDR2: SGDLS, YYNGEE. This CDR3 contains 14 residues. The CDR3 sequence: CASSVAGDNQPQHF. The CDR3 DNA sequence: TGTGCCAGCAGCGTCGCCGGAGACAATCAGCCCCAGCATTTT.

The V and J genes are TRBV7-8 and TRBJ2-3; 8 nucleotides align to TRBD1. V shed 4 bases, J shed 2 bases, and the junction held 11 bases outside the gene matches. The V gene's germline CDR1 is SGHVS and CDR2 FQNEAQ. CDR3 size: 17 residues. The CDR3 region is CASSSPPATGDTDTQYF. CDR3 nucleotide sequence: TGTGCCAGCAGCTCACCCCCCGCGACAGGGGACACAGATACGCAGTATTTT.

The chain carries TRBV19 and TRBJ2-3; TRBD2 aligns across 7 bases. The CDR3 has 15 residues. The J segment lost 7 bases and the V segment lost 2 bases, leaving 9 bases of the junction unmatched. CDR1 is LNHDA, CDR2 SQIVND, per germline (reference sequence). This CDR3 is CASSISPAGRNTQYF. For the CDR3, the DNA is TGTGCCAGTAGTATATCCCCAGCGGGGCGGAATACGCAGTATTTT.

To note about this clone: Relative to the germline gene, one junction end is altered; a read error may explain this. The chain couples TRBV29-1 to TRBJ2-1; TRBD2 agrees at 8 bases. Germline CDR1 and CDR2: SQVTM and ANQGSEA. The CDR3 length is 14 residues. CDR3 protein: CSIDGRGANNEQFF. The DNA for the CDR3 is TGCAGCATTGATGGGCGGGGGGCCAACAATGAGCAGTTCTTC.

The rearrangement links TRBV6-5 to TRBJ2-1, with 7 bases that match TRBD2. The V gene's germline CDR1 is MNHEY and CDR2 SVGAGI. This CDR3 comprises 13 residues. With V trimmed by 8 bases and J by 9 bases, 10 bases remained unmatched. The CDR3 region is CASGGLHQGEQFF. The CDR3 DNA is TGTGCCAGCGGGGGACTACACCAGGGTGAGCAGTTCTTC.

V gene TRBV5-1 combines with J gene TRBJ1-4, with 9 bases aligning to TRBD1. The germline V gene encodes CDR1 SGHRS and CDR2 YFSETQ. The CDR3 has 15 residues. The J segment lost 8 bases and the V segment lost 4 bases, leaving 9 bases of the junction unmatched. CDR3 region: CASSGPTGGMEKLFF. The CDR3 bases are TGCGCCAGCAGCGGACCGACAGGGGGGATGGAAAAACTGTTTTTT. Variable domain in full (rest from reference TRBV5-1 and TRBJ1-4): KAGVTQTPRYLIKTRGQQVTLSCSPISGHRSVSWYQQTPGQGLQFLFEYFSETQRNKGNFPGRFSGRQFSNSRSEMNVSTLELGDSALYLCASSGPTGGMEKLFFGSGTQLSVL.

V usage is TRBV5-6 and J usage is TRBJ2-1, with D perhaps TRBD1 (5 bases). V dropped 4 bases and J dropped 6 bases, with 17 bases sitting between them. This CDR3 spans 15 amino acids. Germline V CDR1 and CDR2: SGHDT, YYEEEE. This CDR3 is CASSDIRDLLNEQFF. The CDR3 DNA follows: TGTGCCAGCAGCGACATCAGGGATCTCCTCAATGAGCAGTTCTTC.

This rearrangement joins TRBV5-4 to TRBJ2-1, with TRBD2 as a possible D gene (5 bases). Looked up from germline, CDR1 is SGHNT and CDR2 is YYREEE (reference sequence). V lost 0 bases to trimming and J lost 1 base, with 11 bases between them. The CDR3 consists of 16 residues. The CDR3 DNA reads as TGTGCCAGCAGCTTGGCGTCGGGATCTTCCTACAATGAGCAGTTCTTC. Amino acids: CASSLASGSSYNEQFF.

The V call is TRBV19, the J call TRBJ2-7; 7 bases are shared with TRBD1. The CDR3 consists of 15 residues. CDR1 is LNHDA, CDR2 SQIVND, per germline (reference sequence). J lost 0 bases, V lost 4 bases, and 6 bases had no gene match. The CDR3: CASSSATGSSYEQYF. CDR3 nucleotide sequence: TGTGCCAGTAGTAGTGCGACAGGGAGCTCCTACGAGCAGTACTTC.

J is TRBJ2-2 and V is TRBV2; a weak D match, TRBD1 (5 bases). This CDR3 region has 12 residues. Per the germline V gene, CDR1 is SNHLY and CDR2 is FYNNEI. Trimming took off 8 bases at V and 5 bases at J, with 9 bases between the two ends. CDR3 sequence (DNA): TGTGCCAGCCACCAGGGAACCGGGGAGCTGTTTTTT. Protein product: CASHQGTGELFF.

This chain uses TRBV11-1 with TRBJ2-7; 8 nucleotides line up with TRBD2. CDR1 and CDR2 from the germline V gene are SGHAT and FQDESV (reference sequence). With V trimmed by 2 bases and J by 2 bases, 5 bases remained unmatched. The CDR3 is made up of 15 amino acids. The CDR3 here is CASSLIAGTTYEQYF. The CDR3 nucleotides are TGTGCCAGCAGCTTAATAGCGGGGACAACCTACGAGCAGTACTTC.

The chain recombines TRBV5-8 with TRBJ2-7; tentative D call: TRBD2 (6 bases). The CDR3 is 15 residues long. Germline-derived CDR1 and CDR2 are SGHTS and YDEGEE. V was trimmed by 4 bases and J by 3 bases, leaving 17 bases between them. The CDR3 DNA reads TGTGCCAGCAGCGGTGACAGCCTGGGAGGCTACGAGCAGTACTTC. The encoded protein is CASSGDSLGGYEQYF.

This clone was counted a few times. V gene TRBV9 combines with J gene TRBJ1-5; 7 positions agree with TRBD1. The CDR3 totals 17 residues. V trimming: 0 bases; J trimming: 4 bases; junction bases outside the gene matches: 10. CDR1 and CDR2 (germline): SGDLS, YYNGEE. In nucleotides, the CDR3 is TGTGCCAGCAGCGTAGGGGGGGACAGTACTCCAAATCAGCCCCAGCATTTT. Translation gives CASSVGGDSTPNQPQHF.

The chain uses TRBV5-1 and TRBJ1-2; D might be TRBD1 (6 bases). V was cut by 0 bases and J by 6 bases, with 18 bases left in between. CDR1 and CDR2 (germline): SGHRS, YFSETQ. This CDR3 comprises 16 residues. The DNA of the CDR3 is TGCGCCAGCAGCTTGGCCTTGAGGACAGTACACCATGGCTACACCTTC. Encoded protein: CASSLALRTVHHGYTF.